This TCR beta chain derives from a study of blood T cell repertoires in COVID-19. Study information: Whether acute or convalescent, the COVID-19 samples came from the United States, Italy and Spain.

Per germline, CDR1 SGHNT and CDR2 YENEEA. The CDR3 is made up of 15 amino acids. Germline trimming cut 4 bases from V and 5 bases from J; bases unmatched to any gene: 8. Measured with immunoSEQ multiplex PCR; TCRdb has only the in-frame clones, and not every one. Of tens of thousands of clones listed, more than 75% are singletons. The receptor comes from a man over 45 with active COVID-19. This chain connects TRBV11-3 to TRBJ2-5; 9 bases are shared with TRBD2. The sample taken for sequencing was peripheral blood. The CDR3 region is CASSSKAGGQETQYF. CDR3 bases: TGTGCCAGCAGCTCTAAGGCGGGGGGGCAGGAGACCCAGTACTTC.